This entry is about one T cell receptor (beta chain). The junction had 1 base not matched to a gene; V was cut back by 5 bases and J by 2 bases. CDR1 is SNHLY, CDR2 FYNNEI, per germline. This CDR3 region has 13 residues. The data are from a study of blood T cell repertoires in COVID-19. Study overall: PBMCs, B-cell-depleted T cells, or T cells were the source of the cDNA or gDNA that made up the material.

The protocol was immunoSEQ multiplex PCR, while the TCRdb copy is restricted to in-frame clones and leaves out a portion. This sample carries 220,000 or so clones, 65% to 85% of them seen once, and the ten largest clones take about 3.4%. Study members were between about 18 and 95 years old and lived in 20 to 30 US regions. Participants were placed into cohorts based on the clinical history they reported. This sequence was found in a woman aged 55-70 years who had recovered from COVID-19. The chain combines TRBV2 with TRBJ2-7; TRBD1 matches 9 bases. Sequenced material: PBMCs or T cells enriched from blood (not recorded which). The CDR3 reads CASSWTGAYEQYF. In DNA form, the CDR3 reads TGTGCCAGCAGTTGGACAGGGGCCTACGAGCAGTACTTC. The full variable domain, completed using reference TRBV2 and TRBJ2-7, is EPEVTQTPSHQVTQMGQEVILRCVPISNHLYFYWYRQILGQKVEFLVSFYNNEISEKSEIFDDQFSVERPDGSNFTLKIRSTKLEDSAMYFCASSWTGAYEQYFGPGTRLTVT.